One sample yielded the 7 T cell receptor beta chains listed below, sequenced in a study of cytomegalovirus exposure and HLA in healthy donors. PCR employed 60 Vbeta and 13 Jbeta primers. TCRdb keeps only in-frame clones here, not all; method: immunoSEQ multiplex PCR. This sample has about 150,000 clones; over 60% occur once, and the top ten carry roughly 2%. The sequenced material came from PBMCs. The source is a man aged 25 to 40 in good health and CMV-seronegative.

The chain recombines TRBV5-3 with TRBJ2-7; 9 nucleotides align to TRBD1. TRBV5-3 is an ORF for which the function is uncertain. After removal of 2 bases from V and 2 bases from J, the junction contained 5 bases not matched to a gene. This CDR3 has 15 residues. The CDR3 region is CARSFSGTGPYEQYF. The CDR3, as DNA: TGTGCCAGAAGCTTTTCCGGGACAGGGCCCTACGAGCAGTACTTC.

The chain recombines TRBV13 with TRBJ1-2; TRBD1 might be the D (6 bases). The CDR3 length is 17 residues. CDR1 PRHDT and CDR2 FYEKMQ come from the germline V gene (reference sequence). V was shortened by 2 bases and J by 3 bases, with 19 bases between the two germline ends. Written as DNA, the CDR3 is TGTGCCAGCAGCTTATCAACAGGGAAGACGGCGTACTATGGCTACACCTTC. Encoded protein: CASSLSTGKTAYYGYTF.

CDR3 protein: CASTQAPNGNTEAFF. The CDR3 coding sequence is TGTGCCAGCACACAGGCCCCCAACGGAAACACTGAAGCTTTCTTT. This chain connects TRBV9 to TRBJ1-1; tentatively, D is TRBD1 (5 bases). The CDR3 covers 15 residues. V lost 6 bases and J lost 2, with 17 bases in between. Germline V gene lookup returns CDR1 SGDLS and CDR2 YYNGEE. The complete variable domain, with remaining parts taken from reference TRBV9 and TRBJ1-1, reads DSGVTQTPKHLITATGQRVTLRCSPRSGDLSVYWYQQSLDQGLQFLIQYYNGEERAKGNILERFSAQQFPDLHSELNLSSLELGDSALYFCASTQAPNGNTEAFFGQGTRLTVV.

The rearrangement links TRBV6-5 to TRBJ2-1; D uncertain. The CDR3 spans 13 residues. V dropped 4 bases and J dropped 7 bases, with 11 bases sitting between them. Germline V CDR1 and CDR2: MNHEY, SVGAGI. CDR3 sequence: CASSLTLVNEQFF. The CDR3 DNA follows: TGTGCCAGCAGTTTAACTCTCGTTAATGAGCAGTTCTTC.

This clone was detected a few times. V and J are TRBV6-5 and TRBJ1-5, with a weak D call TRBD1 (5 bases). Germline V gene lookup returns CDR1 MNHEY and CDR2 SVGAGI. The CDR3 totals 13 residues. V was shortened by 6 bases and J by 7 bases, with 13 bases between the two germline ends. Here the CDR3 DNA reads TGTGCCAGCAGCCCGGGGGAGGGGCAGCCCCAGCATTTT. Its translation is CASSPGEGQPQHF.

V usage is TRBV10-3 and J usage is TRBJ1-2, with a weak D call TRBD1 (5 bases). CDR3 length: 16 amino acids. Germline lookup yields CDR1 ENHRY and CDR2 SYGVKD. Trimming pared 0 bases from V and 7 bases from J, leaving 18 bases between. CDR3 nucleotide sequence: TGTGCCATCAGTGAGTCGAGTCAGGGCCCGAAAGCTGGCTACACCTTC. Translation: CAISESSQGPKAGYTF.

The chain recombines TRBV6-5 with TRBJ2-5; D unresolved. Germline CDR1 and CDR2: MNHEY and SVGAGI. V was cut by 2 bases and J by 5 bases, with 9 bases left in between. The length of the CDR3 is 13 residues. CDR3 DNA sequence: TGTGCCAGCAGTTACGCGGCGATCGAGACCCAGTACTTC. It encodes CASSYAAIETQYF.